Each of the 22 T cell receptor beta chains below was sequenced from the same sample in a study of Ad26.COV2.S vaccination and SARS-CoV-2 variants. Treatment here: 15 to 20 received Ad26.COV2.S at low or high dose, single or two shots; 5 received placebo; per-sample allocation not given. Collection of the samples took place on day 63 after the first injection of vaccine or placebo. Generated by immunoSEQ multiplex PCR, the TCRdb table keeps only in-frame clones and is missing some. This sample has some 520,000 clones, with approximately 88% found just once. The sequenced sample was peripheral blood, obtained in a trial of Ad26.COV2.S vaccine versus placebo. The origin of the receptors is a person aged 18-65 years who received the Ad26.COV2.S COVID-19 vaccine or a placebo.

This clone has only a few counts. The genes are TRBV30 and TRBJ1-5; TRBD1 might be the D (5 bases). V was pared by 0 bases and J by 2 bases, with 14 bases between. The V gene's germline CDR1 is GTSNPN and CDR2 SVGIG (reference sequence). This CDR3 spans 16 amino acids. CDR3 amino acids: CAWSVGSLGGNQPQHF. The CDR3 coding sequence is TGTGCCTGGAGTGTGGGGTCCCTGGGGGGCAATCAGCCCCAGCATTTT. The full variable domain, with the rest looked up from reference TRBV30 and TRBJ1-5, is SQTIHQWPATLVQPVGSPLSLECTVEGTSNPNLYWYRQAAGRGLQLLFYSVGIGQISSEVPQNLSASRPQDRQFILSSKKLLLSDSGFYLCAWSVGSLGGNQPQHFGDGTRLSIL.

In this sample, this clone turned up a few times. The rearrangement joins TRBV3-1 (or the pseudogene TRBV3-2) to TRBJ2-7, with 11 bases matching TRBD2. The V gene end was trimmed by 6 bases and the J gene end by 3 bases; junction bases not matched to a gene: 1. The germline gives CDR1 LGHDT, CDR2 YNNKEL (reference sequence). This CDR3 has 13 residues. In nucleotides, the CDR3 is TGTGCCAGCAGACTAGCGGGAGACTACGAGCAGTACTTC. Its protein product is CASRLAGDYEQYF.

The J gene is TRBJ2-1, the V gene TRBV5-1; D gene unclear. V dropped 4 bases and J dropped 4 bases, with 9 bases sitting between them. The CDR3 runs to 13 residues. CDR1 is SGHRS, CDR2 YFSETQ, per germline. The CDR3 DNA is TGCGCCAGCAGCCCCGACGGATACAATGAGCAGTTCTTC. Its protein product is CASSPDGYNEQFF.

The V and J genes are TRBV9 and TRBJ2-2; TRBD2 aligns across 8 bases. V trimming: 2 bases; J trimming: 6 bases; junction bases outside the gene matches: 6. This CDR3 has 15 amino acids. In germline, CDR1 is SGDLS, CDR2 YYNGEE. The CDR3 here is CASSVREGRSGELFF. CDR3 in DNA: TGTGCCAGCAGCGTTCGGGAGGGCCGTTCCGGGGAGCTGTTTTTT.

This chain joins TRBV3-1 (or the pseudogene TRBV3-2) and TRBJ1-2, with D possibly TRBD1 on 6 matching bases. Deletions cut 7 bases from V and 4 bases from J, with 13 bases between. Germline CDR1 and CDR2: LGHDT and YNNKEL (reference sequence). The CDR3 loop spans 13 amino acids. The CDR3 DNA is TGTGCCAGCACCCGGGGGGCCTCCTATGGCTACACCTTC. Translation: CASTRGASYGYTF.

V and J are TRBV7-2 and TRBJ1-4; perhaps TRBD1 as D (6 bases). The CDR3 totals 17 residues. Germline values: CDR1 SGHTA, CDR2 FQGNSA. Between the trimmed V and J ends, which lost 5 bases and 0 bases, there was a span of 16 bases. CDR3 protein: CASSPREYRATNEKLFF. As DNA, the CDR3 is TGTGCCAGCAGCCCGAGGGAGTACAGGGCAACTAATGAAAAACTGTTTTTT.

The chain has TRBV19 and TRBJ2-3, with D uncertain. The CDR3 has 13 amino acids. Germline loops: CDR1 LNHDA, CDR2 SQIVND (reference sequence). V was cut by 5 bases and J by 1 base, with 7 bases left in between. CDR3 bases: TGTGCCAGTAGTGCCAGTGGCACAGATACGCAGTATTTT. Its translation is CASSASGTDTQYF.

V usage is TRBV7-2 and J usage is TRBJ2-1, with TRBD2 identical over 9 bases. J was trimmed by 9 bases and V by 1 base; bases with no gene match: 10. The CDR3 consists of 16 residues. Germline V gene sequence: CDR1 SGHTA, CDR2 FQGNSA. Here the CDR3 DNA reads TGTGCCAGCAGCTTAGTATGGCGGGAGGGTGGTGCTGAGCAGTTCTTC. Residues: CASSLVWREGGAEQFF.

The chain joins TRBV19 to TRBJ1-1; no reliable D call. The V end was cut by 2 bases, the J end by 0 bases, with 7 bases between. Germline V lookup: CDR1 LNHDA, CDR2 SQIVND (reference sequence). The CDR3 contains 14 residues. The CDR3 DNA follows: TGTGCCAGTAGTATAACCGACATGAACACTGAAGCTTTCTTT. It codes for CASSITDMNTEAFF. The complete variable domain, with remaining parts taken from reference TRBV19 and TRBJ1-1, reads DGGITQSPKYLFRKEGQNVTLSCEQNLNHDAMYWYRQDPGQGLRLIYYSQIVNDFQKGDIAEGYSVSREKKESFPLTVTSAQKNPTAFYLCASSITDMNTEAFFGQGTRLTVV.

This chain uses TRBV9 with TRBJ2-7; TRBD1 agrees at 7 bases. The germline V gene has CDR1 SGDLS and CDR2 YYNGEE. V lost 1 base and J lost 0; bases outside the gene matches: 7. The CDR3 extends over 16 amino acids. The CDR3 spells CASSVFGTESSYEQYF. DNA of the CDR3: TGTGCCAGCAGCGTATTCGGGACAGAAAGCTCCTACGAGCAGTACTTC.

The chain has TRBV7-9 and TRBJ1-2, with 9 bases aligning to TRBD1. The CDR3 consists of 13 residues. The J segment lost 6 bases and the V segment lost 2 bases, leaving 1 base of the junction unmatched. From germline, CDR1 is SEHNR and CDR2 FQNEAQ (reference sequence). The CDR3 reads CASSLRQGDGYTF. The CDR3 bases are TGTGCCAGCAGCTTACGACAGGGGGATGGCTACACCTTC.

The chain combines TRBV7-2 with TRBJ1-5; a weak D match, TRBD1 (5 bases). V shed 5 bases and J shed 7 bases, with 18 bases lying between them. This CDR3 contains 15 residues. Germline V CDR1 and CDR2: SGHTA, FQGNSA. The CDR3 region has the DNA TGTGCCAGCAGCCTGGATGGGGGGGTCGGCCAGCCCCAGCATTTT. This gives the protein CASSLDGGVGQPQHF.

This chain uses TRBV7-2 with TRBJ2-7; 9 positions agree with TRBD2. The J segment lost 5 bases and the V segment lost 4 bases, leaving 6 bases of the junction unmatched. The CDR3 length is 14 residues. Germline V gene lookup returns CDR1 SGHTA and CDR2 FQGNSA. CDR3 coding DNA: TGTGCCAGCAGCTCAATAGCGGGAGTTGACGAGCAGTACTTC. Encoded protein: CASSSIAGVDEQYF.

The chain links TRBV6-2 or TRBV6-3 to TRBJ2-7; D is perhaps TRBD2 (6 bases). V lost 2 bases, J lost 4 bases, and 15 bases lay in between. Germline V gene lookup returns CDR1 MNHEY and CDR2 SVGEGT. The CDR3 totals 15 residues. The CDR3 DNA reads as TGTGCCAGCAGTTACACCGATAGCGGAGCGTACGAGCAGTACTTC. Translating it yields CASSYTDSGAYEQYF.

The chain carries TRBV5-1 and TRBJ2-5; 10 positions match TRBD2. This CDR3 contains 16 residues. With 3 bases clipped from V and 3 bases from J, the junction kept 8 bases outside the gene matches. The V gene's germline CDR1 is SGHRS and CDR2 YFSETQ. CDR3 DNA: TGCGCCAGCAGCTACGTTACTAGCGGGATCGAAGAGACCCAGTACTTC. Its protein is CASSYVTSGIEETQYF.

The rearrangement links TRBV5-4 to TRBJ2-7, with 9 bases fitting TRBD1. This CDR3 is built from 17 residues. The germline CDR1 and CDR2 sequences are SGHNT and YYREEE (reference sequence). V lost 4 bases to trimming and J lost 3 bases; unmatched junction nucleotides: 14. The CDR3 DNA follows: TGTGCCAGCAGCGGAGGACGTGTGGGACAGGGATTCTACGAGCAGTACTTC. Translation gives CASSGGRVGQGFYEQYF.

This clone appeared once. Germline is not matched at one junction end, which may reflect a read error. V gene TRBV7-8 combines with J gene TRBJ2-2; the match to TRBD1 covers 7 bases. There are 17 residues in the CDR3. Germline-derived CDR1 and CDR2 are SGHVS and FQNEAQ. CDR3 region: CASSLGGQQGNPGELFF. The CDR3 region has the DNA TGTGCCAGCAGCTTAGGAGGCCAACAGGGGAACCCCGGGGAGCTGTTTTTT.

The gene calls are TRBV5-1 and TRBJ2-5; either TRBD1 or TRBD2 may fit D (5 bases each). The CDR3 length is 15 residues. Germline V lookup: CDR1 SGHRS, CDR2 YFSETQ. The V end was cut by 0 bases, the J end by 2 bases, with 11 bases between. Here the CDR3 reads CASSLGLGPQETQYF. CDR3 bases: TGCGCCAGCAGCTTGGGGCTGGGACCTCAAGAGACCCAGTACTTC.

The chain has TRBV5-1 and TRBJ2-6, with TRBD1 matching 9 bases. The CDR3 is 19 amino acids. The germline gives CDR1 SGHRS, CDR2 YFSETQ. Germline trimming cut 2 bases from V and 0 bases from J; bases unmatched to any gene: 9. The CDR3 region has the DNA TGCGCCAGCAGCTTCGATCGGGGACAGGGCCACTCTGGGGCCAACGTCCTGACTTTC. It translates to CASSFDRGQGHSGANVLTF. Full variable domain (remainder filled in from reference TRBV5-1 and TRBJ2-6): KAGVTQTPRYLIKTRGQQVTLSCSPISGHRSVSWYQQTPGQGLQFLFEYFSETQRNKGNFPGRFSGRQFSNSRSEMNVSTLELGDSALYLCASSFDRGQGHSGANVLTFGAGSRLTVL.

To note about this clone: One end of the junction is discordant with germline, which a read error may explain. The chain links TRBV5-5 to TRBJ1-1; tentatively, D is TRBD1 (6 bases). The CDR3 sequence is 11 residues long. In germline, CDR1 is SGHKS, CDR2 YYEKEE (reference sequence). CDR3 sequence (DNA): TGTGCCAGCAGCCGGGACACCGAAGCTTTCTTT. It translates to CASSRDTEAFF.

CDR3 DNA sequence: TGTGCCAGTAGTCTTCGAGGAGGTGCAGAAAAACTGTTTTTT. Translated, it gives CASSLRGGAEKLFF. The chain links TRBV19 to TRBJ1-4; the D is unclear. From germline, CDR1 is LNHDA and CDR2 SQIVND (reference sequence). V lost 5 bases and J lost 8, with 15 bases in between. The CDR3 has 14 residues. The whole variable domain, filled in from reference TRBV19 and TRBJ1-4, reads DGGITQSPKYLFRKEGQNVTLSCEQNLNHDAMYWYRQDPGQGLRLIYYSQIVNDFQKGDIAEGYSVSREKKESFPLTVTSAQKNPTAFYLCASSLRGGAEKLFFGSGTQLSVL.

The rearrangement links TRBV6-2 or TRBV6-3 to TRBJ2-1, with D possibly being TRBD1 or TRBD2 (5 bases each). CDR3 size: 17 residues. In germline, CDR1 is MNHEY, CDR2 SVGEGT. The V end lost 7 bases, the J end lost 7 bases, and 26 bases lay between the germline ends. The CDR3 is CASTPTPLALDSNEQFF. The CDR3, as DNA: TGTGCCAGCACCCCAACTCCGCTAGCTCTAGACAGTAATGAGCAGTTCTTC.